This entry concerns a single T cell receptor (beta chain). The source of the sample is a study of blood T cell repertoires in COVID-19. Study background: T cells, B-cell-depleted T cells, or PBMCs provided the cDNA or gDNA that served as material.

In the authors' methods: Reference gene primer amplification gave estimated nucleated cell counts. Sequencing was performed with immunoSEQ multiplex PCR; in TCRdb, only in-frame clones are kept and a portion is missing. The D gene and trimming were derived from the DNA, and the V and J assignments and clone size from that table. The table shows 180,000 or so clones, with 82% occurring only once. CDR3 length equals 19 residues. The V gene's germline CDR1 is SGHDT and CDR2 YYEEEE. J lost 4 bases, V lost 4 bases, and 19 bases had no gene match. The clonotype was recovered from a woman in her sixties or seventies with acute or convalescent COVID-19. The chain uses TRBV5-6 and TRBJ1-4; TRBD1 matches 7 bases. Material for sequencing was peripheral blood. The CDR3 loop reads CASSQLWDRARRGNEKLFF. In DNA, the CDR3 is TGTGCCAGCAGCCAACTCTGGGACAGAGCCCGGCGTGGTAATGAAAAACTGTTTTTT.